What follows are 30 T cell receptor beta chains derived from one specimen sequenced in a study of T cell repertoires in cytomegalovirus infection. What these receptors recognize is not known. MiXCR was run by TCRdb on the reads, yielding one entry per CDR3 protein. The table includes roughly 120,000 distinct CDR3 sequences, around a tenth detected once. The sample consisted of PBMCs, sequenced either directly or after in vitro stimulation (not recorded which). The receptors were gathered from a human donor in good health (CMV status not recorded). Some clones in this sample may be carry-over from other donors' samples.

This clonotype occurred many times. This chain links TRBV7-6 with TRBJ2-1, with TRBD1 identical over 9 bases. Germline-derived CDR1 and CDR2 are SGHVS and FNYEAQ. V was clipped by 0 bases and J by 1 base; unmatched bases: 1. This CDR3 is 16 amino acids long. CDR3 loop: CASSLAGTGSYNEQFF. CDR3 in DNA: TGTGCCAGCAGCTTAGCGGGGACAGGGTCCTACAATGAGCAGTTCTTC.

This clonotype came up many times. This chain's CDR3 is CASSLDWGRGTEAFF. The DNA for the CDR3 is TGTGCCAGCAGTTTAGATTGGGGGAGGGGCACTGAAGCTTTCTTT. This chain links TRBV28 with TRBJ1-1; possible D gene TRBD1, 5 bases. Trimming pared 2 bases from V and 4 bases from J, leaving 14 bases between. CDR3 length: 15 residues. Germline lookup yields CDR1 MDHEN and CDR2 SYDVKM.

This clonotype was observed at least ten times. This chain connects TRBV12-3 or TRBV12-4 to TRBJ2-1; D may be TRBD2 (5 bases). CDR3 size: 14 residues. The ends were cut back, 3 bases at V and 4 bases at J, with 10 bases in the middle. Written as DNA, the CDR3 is TGTGCCAGCAGTTTGCGGCGGGTTTACAATGAGCAGTTCTTC. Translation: CASSLRRVYNEQFF.

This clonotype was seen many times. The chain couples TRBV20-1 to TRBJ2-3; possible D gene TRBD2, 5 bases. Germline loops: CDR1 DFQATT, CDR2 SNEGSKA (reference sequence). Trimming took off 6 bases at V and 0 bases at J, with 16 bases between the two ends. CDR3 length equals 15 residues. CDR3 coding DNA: TGCAGTGCGGGAACCCAAGGCGGGAGCACAGATACGCAGTATTTT. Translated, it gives CSAGTQGGSTDTQYF.

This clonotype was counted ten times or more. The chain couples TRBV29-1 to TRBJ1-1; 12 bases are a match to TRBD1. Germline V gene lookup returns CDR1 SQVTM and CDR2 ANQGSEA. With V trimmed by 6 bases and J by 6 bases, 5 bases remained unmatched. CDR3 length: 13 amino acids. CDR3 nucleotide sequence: TGCAGCGTAGAGGGACAGGGGGCTTCTGAAGCTTTCTTT. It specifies CSVEGQGASEAFF.

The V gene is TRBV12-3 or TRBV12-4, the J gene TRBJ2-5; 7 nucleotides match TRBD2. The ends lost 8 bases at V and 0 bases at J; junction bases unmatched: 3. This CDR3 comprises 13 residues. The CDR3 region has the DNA TGTGCCAGCGTGAGCGGGGACCAAGAGACCCAGTACTTC. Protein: CASVSGDQETQYF.

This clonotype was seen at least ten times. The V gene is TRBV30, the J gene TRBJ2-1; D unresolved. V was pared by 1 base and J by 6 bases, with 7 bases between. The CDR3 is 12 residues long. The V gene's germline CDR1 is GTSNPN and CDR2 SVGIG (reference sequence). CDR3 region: CAWSGLRNEQFF. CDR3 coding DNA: TGTGCCTGGAGTGGCCTTCGCAATGAGCAGTTCTTC. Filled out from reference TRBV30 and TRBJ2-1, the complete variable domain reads SQTIHQWPATLVQPVGSPLSLECTVEGTSNPNLYWYRQAAGRGLQLLFYSVGIGQISSEVPQNLSASRPQDRQFILSSKKLLLSDSGFYLCAWSGLRNEQFFGPGTRLTVL.

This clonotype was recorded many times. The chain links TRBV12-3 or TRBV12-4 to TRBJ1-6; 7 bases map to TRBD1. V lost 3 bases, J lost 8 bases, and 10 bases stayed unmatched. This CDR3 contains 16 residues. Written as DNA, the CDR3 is TGTGCCAGCAGTTTTAGGTCAGGGGGTTCTTATTCACCCCTCCACTTT. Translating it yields CASSFRSGGSYSPLHF.

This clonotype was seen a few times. The CDR3 protein is CASSSDRGLGNYGYTF. As DNA, the CDR3 is TGTGCCAGCAGTAGTGACAGGGGGCTCGGTAACTATGGCTACACCTTC. V and J are TRBV6-1 and TRBJ1-2, with 10 bases lining up with TRBD1. Germline CDR1 is MNHNS and CDR2 is SASEGT. The V segment lost 5 bases and the J segment 1 base; nucleotides outside the gene matches: 7. This CDR3 spans 16 amino acids.

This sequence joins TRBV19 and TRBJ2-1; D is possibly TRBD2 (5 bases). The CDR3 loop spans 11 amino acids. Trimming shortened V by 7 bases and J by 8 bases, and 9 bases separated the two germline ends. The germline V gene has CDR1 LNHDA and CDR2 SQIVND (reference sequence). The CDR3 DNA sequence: TGTGCCAGTACCCGAGGGTATGAGCAGTTCTTC. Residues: CASTRGYEQFF.

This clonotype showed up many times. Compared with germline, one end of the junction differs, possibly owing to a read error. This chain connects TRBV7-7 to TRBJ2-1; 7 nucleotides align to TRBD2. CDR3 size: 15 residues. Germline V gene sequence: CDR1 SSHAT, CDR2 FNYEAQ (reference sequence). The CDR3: CASSQAGNSYNEQFF. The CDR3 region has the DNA TGTGCTAGCAGCCAAGCGGGGAACTCCTACAATGAGCAGTTCTTC.

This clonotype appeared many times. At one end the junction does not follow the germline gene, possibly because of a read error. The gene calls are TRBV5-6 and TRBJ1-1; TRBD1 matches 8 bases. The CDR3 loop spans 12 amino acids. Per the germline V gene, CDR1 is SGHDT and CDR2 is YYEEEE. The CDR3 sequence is CASGQGNTGAFF. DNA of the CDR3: TGTGCCAGCGGACAGGGTAACACTGGAGCTTTCTTT.

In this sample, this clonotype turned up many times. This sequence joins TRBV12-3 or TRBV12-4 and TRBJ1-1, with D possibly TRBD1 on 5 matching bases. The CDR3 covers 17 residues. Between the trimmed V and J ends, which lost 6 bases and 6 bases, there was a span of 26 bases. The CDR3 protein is CASRLAATQVMMAEAFF. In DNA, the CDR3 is TGTGCCAGCAGACTGGCGGCTACACAGGTGATGATGGCTGAAGCTTTCTTT.

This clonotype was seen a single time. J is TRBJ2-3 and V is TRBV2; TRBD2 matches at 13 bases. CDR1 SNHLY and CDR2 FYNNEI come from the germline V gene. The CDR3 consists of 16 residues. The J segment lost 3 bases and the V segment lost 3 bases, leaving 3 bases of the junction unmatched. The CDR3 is CASSDGTSGKTDTQYF. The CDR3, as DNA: TGTGCCAGCAGTGACGGGACTAGCGGGAAGACAGATACGCAGTATTTT.

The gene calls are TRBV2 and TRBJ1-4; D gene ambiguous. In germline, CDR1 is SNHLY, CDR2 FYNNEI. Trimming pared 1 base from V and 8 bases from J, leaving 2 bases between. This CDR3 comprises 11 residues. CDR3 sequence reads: CASSEGEKLFF. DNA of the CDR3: TGTGCCAGCAGTGAAGGGGAAAAACTGTTTTTT.

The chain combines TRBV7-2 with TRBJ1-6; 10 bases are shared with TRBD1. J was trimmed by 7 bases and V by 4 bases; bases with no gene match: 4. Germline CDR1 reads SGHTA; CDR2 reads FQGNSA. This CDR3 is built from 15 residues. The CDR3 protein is CASSWGQGKNSPLHF. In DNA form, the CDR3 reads TGTGCCAGCAGCTGGGGACAGGGGAAAAATTCACCCCTCCACTTT.

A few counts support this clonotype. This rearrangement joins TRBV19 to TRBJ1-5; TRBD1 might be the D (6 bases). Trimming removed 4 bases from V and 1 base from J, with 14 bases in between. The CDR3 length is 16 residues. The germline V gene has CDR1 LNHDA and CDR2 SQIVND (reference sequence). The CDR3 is CASSNRDIMSNQPQHF. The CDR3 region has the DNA TGTGCCAGTAGTAACAGGGATATAATGAGCAATCAGCCCCAGCATTTT.

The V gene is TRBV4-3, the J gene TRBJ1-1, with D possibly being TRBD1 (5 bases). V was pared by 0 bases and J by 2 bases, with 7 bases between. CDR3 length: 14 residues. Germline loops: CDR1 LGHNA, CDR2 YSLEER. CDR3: CASSQDGGNTEAFF. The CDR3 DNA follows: TGCGCCAGCAGCCAAGATGGGGGAAACACTGAAGCTTTCTTT.

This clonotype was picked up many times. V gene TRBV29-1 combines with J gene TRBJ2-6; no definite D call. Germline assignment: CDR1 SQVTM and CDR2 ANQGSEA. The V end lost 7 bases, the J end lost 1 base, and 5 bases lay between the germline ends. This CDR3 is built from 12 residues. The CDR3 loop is CSGGSGANVLTF. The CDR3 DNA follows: TGCAGCGGAGGTTCTGGGGCCAACGTCCTGACTTTC.

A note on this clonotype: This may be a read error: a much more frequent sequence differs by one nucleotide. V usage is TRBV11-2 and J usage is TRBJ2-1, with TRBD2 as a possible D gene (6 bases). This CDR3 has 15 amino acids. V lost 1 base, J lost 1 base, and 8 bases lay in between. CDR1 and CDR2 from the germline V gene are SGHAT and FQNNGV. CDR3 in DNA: TGTGCCAGCAGCTTAGCGGGAGCATCCTACAATGAGCAGTTCTTC. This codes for CASSLAGASYNEQFF.

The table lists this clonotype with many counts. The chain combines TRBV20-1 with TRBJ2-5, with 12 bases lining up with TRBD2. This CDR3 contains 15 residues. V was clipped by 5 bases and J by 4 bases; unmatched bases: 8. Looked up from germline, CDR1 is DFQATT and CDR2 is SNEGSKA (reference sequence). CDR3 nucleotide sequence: TGCAGTGCTGCCCCTAGCGGGAGGGCCCCAGAGACCCAGTACTTC. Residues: CSAAPSGRAPETQYF.

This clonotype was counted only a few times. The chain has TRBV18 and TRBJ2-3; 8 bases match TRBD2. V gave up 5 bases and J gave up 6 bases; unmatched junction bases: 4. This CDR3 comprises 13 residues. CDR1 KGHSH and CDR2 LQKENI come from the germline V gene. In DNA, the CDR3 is TGTGCCAGCTCAAAAACTAGCGGCGATACGCAGTATTTT. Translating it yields CASSKTSGDTQYF.

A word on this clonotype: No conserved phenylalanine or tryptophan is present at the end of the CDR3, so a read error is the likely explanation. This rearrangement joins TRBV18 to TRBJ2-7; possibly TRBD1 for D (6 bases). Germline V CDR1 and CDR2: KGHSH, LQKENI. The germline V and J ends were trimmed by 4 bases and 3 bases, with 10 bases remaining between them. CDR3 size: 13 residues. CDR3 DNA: TGTGCCAGCTCACAGGGGGTCGTCTACGAGCAGTACTGC. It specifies CASSQGVVYEQYC.

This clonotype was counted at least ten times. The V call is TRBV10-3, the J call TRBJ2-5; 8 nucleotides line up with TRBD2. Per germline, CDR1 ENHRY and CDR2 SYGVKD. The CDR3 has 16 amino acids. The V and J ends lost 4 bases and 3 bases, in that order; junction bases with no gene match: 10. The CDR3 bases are TGTGCCATCAGTGGAGGGGGACTAGATCTTGAAGAGACCCAGTACTTC. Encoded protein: CAISGGGLDLEETQYF.

CDR3 sequence (DNA): TGTGCCAGTAGTGAGACGGTGAACACTGAAGCTTTCTTT. This translates into CASSETVNTEAFF. V usage is TRBV19 and J usage is TRBJ1-1; D is unresolved. The CDR3 covers 13 residues. Germline V CDR1 and CDR2: LNHDA, SQIVND (reference sequence). V was pared by 5 bases and J by 0 bases, with 7 bases between.

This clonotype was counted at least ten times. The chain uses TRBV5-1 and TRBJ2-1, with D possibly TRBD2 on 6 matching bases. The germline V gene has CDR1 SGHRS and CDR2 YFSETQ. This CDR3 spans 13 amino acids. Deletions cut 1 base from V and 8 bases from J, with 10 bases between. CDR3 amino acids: CASSLTRLDEQFF. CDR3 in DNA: TGCGCCAGCAGCTTGACTAGACTAGATGAGCAGTTCTTC.

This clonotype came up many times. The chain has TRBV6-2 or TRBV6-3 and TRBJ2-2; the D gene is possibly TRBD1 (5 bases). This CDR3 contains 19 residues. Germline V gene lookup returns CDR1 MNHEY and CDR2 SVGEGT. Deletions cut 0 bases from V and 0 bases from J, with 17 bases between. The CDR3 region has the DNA TGTGCCAGCAGTTACTCGAGTCCAGGGTCCGCATCGAACACCGGGGAGCTGTTTTTT. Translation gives CASSYSSPGSASNTGELFF.

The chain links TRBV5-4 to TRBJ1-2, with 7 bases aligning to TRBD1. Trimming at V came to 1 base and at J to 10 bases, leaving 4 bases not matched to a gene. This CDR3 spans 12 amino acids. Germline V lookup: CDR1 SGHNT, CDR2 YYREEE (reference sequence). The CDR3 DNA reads TGTGCCAGCAGCTTGTGGGGACAGAACTACACCTTC. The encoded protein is CASSLWGQNYTF.

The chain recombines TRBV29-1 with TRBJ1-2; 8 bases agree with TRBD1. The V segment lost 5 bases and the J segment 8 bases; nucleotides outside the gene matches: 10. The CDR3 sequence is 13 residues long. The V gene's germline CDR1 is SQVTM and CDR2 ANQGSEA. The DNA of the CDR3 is TGCAGCGTTCTGCTGGCAGGGGGCTTGGGCTACACCTTC. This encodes CSVLLAGGLGYTF.

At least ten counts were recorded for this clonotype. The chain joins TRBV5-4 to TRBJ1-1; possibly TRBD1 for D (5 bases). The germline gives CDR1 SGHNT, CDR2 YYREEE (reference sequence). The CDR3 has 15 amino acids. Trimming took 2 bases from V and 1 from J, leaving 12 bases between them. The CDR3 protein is CASSFRRGTNTEAFF. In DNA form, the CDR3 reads TGTGCCAGCAGCTTTCGAAGGGGCACGAACACTGAAGCTTTCTTT.